Below are 25 T cell receptor beta chains sequenced from a single sample in a study of cytomegalovirus exposure and HLA in healthy donors. 13 Jbeta primers and 60 Vbeta primers were used for the PCR. The assay was immunoSEQ multiplex PCR, and TCRdb's table has in-frame clones only and misses some. The data hold 100,000 to 120,000 clones, with approximately 82% observed a single time. Sequenced input: PBMCs. These receptors all stem from a man aged 25-45 years in good health and CMV-seropositive.

This clone occurred once. V and J are TRBV9 and TRBJ1-1; possible D gene TRBD1, 6 bases. The CDR3 is made up of 16 amino acids. Looked up from germline, CDR1 is SGDLS and CDR2 is YYNGEE. The germline V and J ends were trimmed by 4 bases and 5 bases, with 21 bases remaining between them. The DNA of the CDR3 is TGTGCCAGCAGCCGTTCTTACAGGGTGGGAGGGACTGAAGCTTTCTTT. This codes for CASSRSYRVGGTEAFF. Supplemented by reference TRBV9 and TRBJ1-1, the full variable domain reads DSGVTQTPKHLITATGQRVTLRCSPRSGDLSVYWYQQSLDQGLQFLIQYYNGEERAKGNILERFSAQQFPDLHSELNLSSLELGDSALYFCASSRSYRVGGTEAFFGQGTRLTVV.

This clone was recorded once. This chain links TRBV25-1 with TRBJ2-4; 9 bases line up with TRBD2. The V gene's germline CDR1 is MGHDK and CDR2 SYGVNS. The length of the CDR3 is 16 residues. Trimming removed 5 bases from V and 6 bases from J; junction bases left unmatched: 11. The CDR3 here is CASSSGTSSLGNIQYF. The DNA of the CDR3 is TGTGCCAGCAGTAGTGGGACTAGCTCTCTAGGAAACATTCAGTACTTC.

The chain employs TRBV5-5 and TRBJ2-5, with TRBD1 matching 9 bases. V dropped 1 base and J dropped 7; count of bases not matched to a gene: 23. The CDR3 consists of 20 residues. The germline V gene has CDR1 SGHKS and CDR2 YYEKEE (reference sequence). CDR3 protein: CASSLRNLGSGDRAWWTQYF. The CDR3 region has the DNA TGTGCCAGCAGCTTGAGAAACCTGGGGAGCGGGGACAGGGCATGGTGGACCCAGTACTTC.

This clone was picked up a small number of times. The chain has TRBV4-1 and TRBJ1-4; no clear D gene. Per germline, CDR1 MGHRA and CDR2 YSYEKL. The V and J ends lost 3 bases and 11 bases respectively, with 19 bases between them. The CDR3 is made up of 15 amino acids. The CDR3, as DNA: TGCGCCAGCAGCCAGAAGGGTCGGGAGGTTGAGAAACTGTTTTTT. This encodes CASSQKGREVEKLFF.

The chain is built from TRBV4-3 and TRBJ2-5; tentatively, D is TRBD1 (6 bases). V was trimmed by 0 bases and J by 2 bases, leaving 16 bases between them. The germline gives CDR1 LGHNA, CDR2 YSLEER. The CDR3 is 17 residues long. CDR3 DNA: TGCGCCAGCAGCCAAGAGGGGGCAGGAGCTCAACAAGAGACCCAGTACTTC. Its protein product is CASSQEGAGAQQETQYF.

The V gene is TRBV7-9, the J gene TRBJ1-4, with D possibly TRBD1 on 5 matching bases. Trimming took off 3 bases at V and 6 bases at J, with 5 bases between the two ends. The germline CDR1 and CDR2 sequences are SEHNR and FQNEAQ (reference sequence). The CDR3 consists of 12 residues. CDR3 sequence: CASSFRDEKLFF. The CDR3, as DNA: TGTGCCAGCAGCTTCAGGGATGAAAAACTGTTTTTT.

V and J are TRBV6-6 and TRBJ1-1, with D tentatively TRBD1 (6 bases). The germline gives CDR1 MNHNY, CDR2 SVGAGI (reference sequence). There are 16 residues in the CDR3. V lost 2 bases and J 0 bases, leaving 13 bases between the germline ends. The CDR3 sequence: CASSYTPGHLNTEAFF. The CDR3 bases are TGTGCCAGCAGTTACACCCCGGGACACCTGAACACTGAAGCTTTCTTT.

V gene TRBV9 combines with J gene TRBJ1-1, with TRBD1 identical over 7 bases. The germline CDR1 and CDR2 sequences are SGDLS and YYNGEE. The CDR3 runs 13 residues. The V and J ends lost 4 bases and 4 bases, in that order; junction bases with no gene match: 4. This CDR3 reads CASSPRDSTEAFF. In nucleotides, the CDR3 is TGTGCCAGCAGCCCCCGGGACAGCACTGAAGCTTTCTTT. Supplemented by reference TRBV9 and TRBJ1-1, the full variable domain reads DSGVTQTPKHLITATGQRVTLRCSPRSGDLSVYWYQQSLDQGLQFLIQYYNGEERAKGNILERFSAQQFPDLHSELNLSSLELGDSALYFCASSPRDSTEAFFGQGTRLTVV.

CDR3 in amino acids: CASSLGGGQETQYF. In nucleotides, the CDR3 is TGTGCCAGCAGCTTAGGAGGGGGACAAGAGACCCAGTACTTC. The chain recombines TRBV7-2 with TRBJ2-5; tentatively, D is TRBD1 (6 bases). The CDR3 is 14 amino acids. The V end lost 1 base, the J end lost 2 bases, and 8 bases lay between the germline ends. Germline V lookup: CDR1 SGHTA, CDR2 FQGNSA.

The CDR3 spells CASPGGVGSNQPQHF. The CDR3 coding sequence is TGTGCCAGCCCGGGAGGGGTCGGCAGCAATCAGCCCCAGCATTTT. V gene TRBV2 combines with J gene TRBJ1-5, with D tentatively TRBD1 (5 bases). The CDR3 is 15 amino acids. The V gene lost 8 bases and the J gene lost 1 base, with 15 bases spanning the gap. The V gene's germline CDR1 is SNHLY and CDR2 FYNNEI.

The chain has TRBV19 and TRBJ1-1, with TRBD1 matching 10 bases. Per the germline V gene, CDR1 is LNHDA and CDR2 is SQIVND (reference sequence). This CDR3 is 16 amino acids long. V dropped 6 bases and J dropped 0; count of bases not matched to a gene: 7. The CDR3 spells CASRRRDRGVNTEAFF. The CDR3 region has the DNA TGTGCCAGTAGGCGAAGGGACAGGGGCGTGAACACTGAAGCTTTCTTT.

Only a few counts were recorded for this clone. The rearrangement uses TRBV21-1 and TRBJ2-5; TRBD2, as called in the table, went unchecked against the DNA. TRBV21-1 is annotated as a pseudogene. The CDR3 sequence is 17 residues long. The CDR3 here is CASSKELGGARQETQYF. The CDR3, as DNA: TGTGCCAGCAGCAAAGAGTTAGGGGGGGCTCGGCAAGAGACCCAGTACTTC.

In DNA, the CDR3 is TGCGCCAGCAGTCTCGGCTACGAGCAGTACTTC. This codes for CASSLGYEQYF. This rearrangement joins TRBV5-1 to TRBJ2-7, with no clear D. V was trimmed by 5 bases and J by 3 bases, leaving 6 bases between them. The CDR3 covers 11 residues. From germline, CDR1 is SGHRS and CDR2 YFSETQ.

This clone occurred once. This chain links TRBV27 with TRBJ2-5, with D tentatively TRBD2 (6 bases). Trimming pared 6 bases from V and 0 bases from J, leaving 11 bases between. Germline CDR1 reads MNHEY; CDR2 reads SMNVEV (reference sequence). The CDR3 has 14 residues. CDR3 coding DNA: TGTGCCAGCAGGGGTGCGGGGCACCAAGAGACCCAGTACTTC. Translation: CASRGAGHQETQYF.

This rearrangement joins TRBV2 to TRBJ1-1; 7 bases fit TRBD1. CDR3 length equals 20 residues. Germline-derived CDR1 and CDR2 are SNHLY and FYNNEI. CDR3 loop: CGVGGGVPGTTGPPNTEAFF. As DNA, the CDR3 is TGTGGGGTGGGAGGTGGTGTGCCAGGGACGACAGGGCCCCCGAACACTGAAGCTTTCTTT.

The genes are TRBV7-2 and TRBJ2-5; D is perhaps TRBD2 (6 bases). The CDR3 loop spans 15 amino acids. Between the trimmed V and J ends, which lost 6 bases and 5 bases, there was a span of 19 bases. Germline CDR1 and CDR2: SGHTA and FQGNSA. CDR3 nucleotide sequence: TGTGCCAGCAGAACCCGACTAGTATTGGGGGAGACCCAGTACTTC. The encoded protein is CASRTRLVLGETQYF.

The genes are TRBV30 and TRBJ1-2, with D maybe TRBD1 (6 bases). The length of the CDR3 is 15 residues. Germline V gives CDR1 GTSNPN, CDR2 SVGIG (reference sequence). V lost 1 base, J lost 6 bases, and 18 bases lay in between. The CDR3 sequence is CAWSDDGGGGDGYTF. The CDR3 DNA reads as TGTGCCTGGAGTGACGACGGGGGCGGGGGGGATGGCTACACCTTC.

The chain is built from TRBV5-4 and TRBJ2-2; 10 bases agree with TRBD1. This CDR3 is built from 15 residues. Trimming cost V 3 bases and J 5 bases; bases outside gene matches: 4. Per germline, CDR1 SGHNT and CDR2 YYREEE (reference sequence). The CDR3 DNA sequence: TGTGCCAGCAGCTGGAGGGACAGGGGAACCGGGGAGCTGTTTTTT. Encoded protein: CASSWRDRGTGELFF.

The chain links TRBV7-9 to TRBJ2-7; the match to TRBD1 covers 9 bases. The CDR3 sequence is 14 residues long. Trimming took 3 bases from V and 3 from J; bases not matched to a gene: 3. Germline V gives CDR1 SEHNR, CDR2 FQNEAQ (reference sequence). The CDR3 is CASSLGQGYYEQYF. The CDR3 region has the DNA TGTGCCAGCAGCTTGGGACAGGGATACTACGAGCAGTACTTC.

The rearrangement uses TRBV15 and TRBJ2-1; 7 positions agree with TRBD1. V lost 6 bases and J lost 8; bases outside the gene matches: 16. The germline V gene has CDR1 LNHNV and CDR2 YYDKDF (reference sequence). The CDR3 runs 16 residues. The CDR3 spells CATSPRQGIWVDEQFF. In nucleotides, the CDR3 is TGTGCCACCAGTCCGCGACAGGGTATATGGGTGGATGAGCAGTTCTTC.

V is TRBV6-5 and J is TRBJ1-5; D is unclear. The germline V gene has CDR1 MNHEY and CDR2 SVGAGI. V dropped 5 bases and J dropped 0 bases, with 5 bases sitting between them. The CDR3 sequence is 13 residues long. CDR3 nucleotide sequence: TGTGCCAGCAGTCCCAATAGCAATCAGCCCCAGCATTTT. As protein: CASSPNSNQPQHF.

This clone appeared a few times. V usage is TRBV10-3 and J usage is TRBJ2-5; D is perhaps TRBD2 (7 bases). The germline gives CDR1 ENHRY, CDR2 SYGVKD. CDR3 length: 16 amino acids. V dropped 0 bases and J dropped 5 bases, with 16 bases sitting between them. CDR3 region: CAISESRGGPHETQYF. The CDR3 DNA sequence: TGTGCCATCAGTGAGTCTAGGGGGGGGCCCCATGAGACCCAGTACTTC.

The chain carries TRBV18 and TRBJ1-6, with 12 bases aligning to TRBD1. Germline assignment: CDR1 KGHSH and CDR2 LQKENI. The CDR3 has 17 residues. V was pared by 2 bases and J by 9 bases, with 8 bases of the junction left unmatched. CDR3 in amino acids: CASSPWGQGAMASPLHF. Written as DNA, the CDR3 is TGTGCCAGCTCACCATGGGGACAGGGGGCGATGGCTTCACCCCTCCACTTT.

The gene calls are TRBV5-4 and TRBJ2-3; TRBD1 is a possible D gene (6 bases). Trimming cost V 0 bases and J 6 bases, with 17 bases left between them. Germline CDR1 and CDR2: SGHNT and YYREEE (reference sequence). The CDR3 runs to 16 residues. The CDR3 region is CASSLAPQGYQDTQYF. The DNA of the CDR3 is TGTGCCAGCAGCTTGGCCCCACAGGGTTATCAGGATACGCAGTATTTT.

The rearrangement uses TRBV5-4 and TRBJ2-2, with D unclear. Trimming took off 4 bases at V and 2 bases at J, with 12 bases between the two ends. The germline CDR1 and CDR2 sequences are SGHNT and YYREEE (reference sequence). There are 15 residues in the CDR3. CDR3 DNA: TGTGCCAGCAGCCCCGCCCCGGGTAACACCGGGGAGCTGTTTTTT. Its protein is CASSPAPGNTGELFF.